This TCR beta chain was recorded in a study of long-term antiretroviral therapy in people with HIV. The study, taken as a whole, reports: There were no data on ART adherence, viral resistance or therapy changes, a gap that limits inferences about post-ART repertoire changes.

The immunoSEQ assay was v3.0, run at survey level. It was roughly 40,000-55,000 T-cell genomes per sample that sequencing targeted. Sequenced by immunoSEQ multiplex PCR; TCRdb stores in-frame clones only, minus some. The data show roughly 36,000 clones, about 80% seen once. Germline CDR1 and CDR2: LNHDA and SQIVND (reference sequence). V was shortened by 3 bases and J by 5 bases, with 13 bases between the two germline ends. The length of the CDR3 is 15 residues. Remarks on this clone: What it binds is not known.

The chain employs TRBV19 and TRBJ1-4; D uncertain. This receptor was taken from a man between 18 and 29 years old with HIV. Sequenced here: unsorted PBMCs, sampled 0.4 years before starting antiretroviral therapy. CDR3 sequence reads: CASSIQKRINEKLFF. The CDR3 DNA reads TGTGCCAGTAGTATCCAGAAACGGATCAATGAAAAACTGTTTTTT. The whole variable domain, filled in from reference TRBV19 and TRBJ1-4, reads DGGITQSPKYLFRKEGQNVTLSCEQNLNHDAMYWYRQDPGQGLRLIYYSQIVNDFQKGDIAEGYSVSREKKESFPLTVTSAQKNPTAFYLCASSIQKRINEKLFFGSGTQLSVL.